The TCR beta chain described here comes from a study of blood T cell repertoires in COVID-19. Study-wide background: Italy, Spain and the United States were the sources of the convalescent and acute COVID-19 samples. The cDNA or gDNA used as material had been derived from T cells, B-cell-depleted T cells, or PBMCs.

The V end lost 3 bases, the J end lost 2 bases, and 7 bases lay between the germline ends. This CDR3 has 14 residues. The germline V gene has CDR1 KGHSH and CDR2 LQKENI. Per the original data handling: Amplification from reference gene primers served as the basis for estimated nucleated cell counts. TCRdb's copy holds only in-frame clones and misses some; the assay was immunoSEQ multiplex PCR. D and trimming come from the DNA, and the V and J calls and clone size come from that table. This table holds approximately 24,000 clones, roughly 94% found once. This receptor was identified in a woman aged 50 to 60 with active COVID-19. Specimen: peripheral blood. This rearrangement joins TRBV18 to TRBJ2-2, with no clear D. The CDR3, as DNA: TGTGCCAGCTCACCTGGGCAAAACACCGGGGAGCTGTTTTTT. This translates into CASSPGQNTGELFF.